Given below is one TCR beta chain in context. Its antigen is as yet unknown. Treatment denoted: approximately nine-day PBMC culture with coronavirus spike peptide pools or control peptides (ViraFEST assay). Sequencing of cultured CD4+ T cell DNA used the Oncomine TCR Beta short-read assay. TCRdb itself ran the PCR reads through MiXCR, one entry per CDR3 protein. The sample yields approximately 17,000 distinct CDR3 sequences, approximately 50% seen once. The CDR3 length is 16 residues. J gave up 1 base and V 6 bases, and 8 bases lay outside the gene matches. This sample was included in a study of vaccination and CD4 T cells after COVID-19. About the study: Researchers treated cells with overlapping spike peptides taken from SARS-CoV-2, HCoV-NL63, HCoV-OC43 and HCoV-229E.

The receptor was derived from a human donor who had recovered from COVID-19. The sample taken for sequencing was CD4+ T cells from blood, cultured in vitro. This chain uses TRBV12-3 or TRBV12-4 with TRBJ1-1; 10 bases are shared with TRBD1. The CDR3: CASSPGQGTGNTEAFF. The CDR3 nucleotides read TGTGCCAGCAGCCCGGGACAGGGGACGGGGAACACTGAAGCTTTCTTT.